This TCR beta chain derives from a study of blood T cell repertoires in COVID-19. Turning to the study itself: Samples came from the United States, Italy and Spain, spanning acute and convalescent COVID-19. From T cells, B-cell-depleted T cells, or PBMCs came the material, which was cDNA or gDNA.

The V end was cut by 4 bases, the J end by 2 bases, with 16 bases between. The CDR3 contains 15 residues. Germline V gene lookup returns CDR1 SGHRS and CDR2 YFSETQ. As processed by the authors: Estimation of nucleated cell counts relied on the amplification of reference gene primers. Using immunoSEQ multiplex PCR, the repertoire was profiled, and TCRdb retains in-frame clones only, with some absent. D and trimming were read from the DNA, whereas the V and J calls and clone size are those reported in that table. Among under 250,000 clones, about four fifths were seen once, and the ten largest hold about 2.9%.

The chain employs TRBV5-1 and TRBJ2-7, with D possibly matching TRBD2 (7 bases). The source of this sequence is a woman in her twenties or thirties who had recovered from COVID-19. The sequencing input was peripheral blood. The CDR3 spells CASSPRGDTTYEQYF. The CDR3 DNA reads as TGCGCCAGCAGCCCCCGGGGGGACACTACCTACGAGCAGTACTTC.